This passage covers 4 T cell receptor beta chains from one sample sequenced in a study of blood T cell repertoires in COVID-19. Libraries were prepared by immunoSEQ multiplex PCR; TCRdb keeps only in-frame clonotypes and omits some of them. The sample holds roughly 100,000 clones, around 90% seen once. The sequenced material came from peripheral blood. Source of these receptors: a woman between 45 and 60 years old with COVID-19, enrolled during active disease.

The V call is TRBV28, the J call TRBJ2-2, with D maybe TRBD1 (6 bases). Trimming took 6 bases from V and 8 from J, leaving 22 bases between them. There are 16 residues in the CDR3. Germline V gene sequence: CDR1 MDHEN, CDR2 SYDVKM. The CDR3 coding sequence is TGTGCCAGCAGCCCCGTACAGGGATCTGGCTGGGGGGAGCTGTTTTTT. Its protein product is CASSPVQGSGWGELFF.

This rearrangement joins TRBV11-2 to TRBJ2-1, with unresolved D. Germline V gives CDR1 SGHAT, CDR2 FQNNGV. CDR3 size: 11 residues. Between the trimmed V and J ends, which lost 5 bases and 7 bases, there was a span of 6 bases. The chain's CDR3 is CASSPLNEQFF. CDR3 sequence (DNA): TGTGCCAGCAGCCCGCTAAATGAGCAGTTCTTC.

The rearrangement links TRBV6-4 to TRBJ1-1; tentative D call: TRBD1 (5 bases). The CDR3 has 15 amino acids. In germline, CDR1 is MRHNA, CDR2 SNTAGT. Trimming stripped 2 bases from V and 2 bases from J, with 12 bases between. The CDR3 nucleotides read TGTGCCAGCAGTGACGAGGCAGGGAATAACACTGAAGCTTTCTTT. Amino acids: CASSDEAGNNTEAFF.

This sequence joins TRBV19 and TRBJ1-2; no clear D. The CDR3 has 15 residues. Trimming stripped 5 bases from V and 0 bases from J, with 13 bases between. Germline CDR1 reads LNHDA; CDR2 reads SQIVND (reference sequence). CDR3 nucleotide sequence: TGTGCCAGTAGTCCTTGGACTAATACTAACTATGGCTACACCTTC. Amino acids: CASSPWTNTNYGYTF. The full variable domain, in which reference TRBV19 and TRBJ1-2 provide the parts outside the CDR3, is DGGITQSPKYLFRKEGQNVTLSCEQNLNHDAMYWYRQDPGQGLRLIYYSQIVNDFQKGDIAEGYSVSREKKESFPLTVTSAQKNPTAFYLCASSPWTNTNYGYTFGSGTRLTVV.